This T cell receptor (beta chain) was recorded in a study of response to subunit inactivated influenza vaccine. Notes on this clonotype: Its antigen is unidentified.

Per germline, CDR1 MNHEY and CDR2 SVGEGT. V was clipped by 5 bases and J by 7 bases, with 18 bases between them. The CDR3 length is 15 residues. A single record per CDR3 protein comes from TCRdb applying MiXCR to the RT-PCR reads. The sample consists of about 530,000 distinct CDR3 sequences, 10% to 15% of them appearing once. Points from the study as a whole: Authors suggested that a seasonal influenza vaccination recruits few new T cells each time.

The sequenced sample was PBMCs from blood, obtained about 6 weeks after vaccination. This TCR derives from a man in his fifties or sixties who received an inactivated influenza vaccine. The chain is built from TRBV6-2 or TRBV6-3 and TRBJ2-1; D is possibly TRBD1 or TRBD2 (7 bases each). The CDR3 region has the DNA TGTGCCAGCAGTACGACAGGGAGGGTTGGAAATGAGCAGTTCTTC. Its protein is CASSTTGRVGNEQFF.